This T cell receptor beta chain emerged from a study of blood T cell repertoires in COVID-19. Study summary: PBMCs, B-cell-depleted T cells, or T cells were the source of the cDNA or gDNA that made up the material.

CDR1 is MNHEY, CDR2 SVGEGT, per germline. The ends lost 6 bases at V and 7 bases at J; junction bases unmatched: 10. This CDR3 has 15 amino acids. In the source study's methods: Amplifying reference gene primers gave estimates of nucleated cell counts. Sequenced by immunoSEQ multiplex PCR; TCRdb stores in-frame clones only, minus some. V, J and clone size are taken as reported in that table, and D and trimming were inferred from the DNA itself. Found here are about 70,000 clones, about 81% of them singletons; the top ten hold around 16%. The receptor's source is a man older than 75 with acute or convalescent COVID-19. This rearrangement joins TRBV6-2 or TRBV6-3 to TRBJ1-2; TRBD1 matches 11 bases. Sequencing was performed on peripheral blood. The CDR3 coding sequence is TGTGCCAGCAGCCGTAGGACAGGGGGCGCGAGTGGCTACACCTTC. Amino acid sequence: CASSRRTGGASGYTF.